This T cell receptor (beta chain) was sequenced in a study of identical twins. General study results and limits: Models, which agreed with sharing between unrelated individuals, nonetheless underestimated the out-of-frame TCR alpha sharing seen in monozygotic twins. Reduced insertions were recorded for abundant cord blood beta clonotypes, with no such pattern in memory repertoires. Without tracking the same donors, conclusions rested on cross-sectional statistical analysis.

The trim removed 7 bases at V and 3 bases at J, leaving 9 bases unmatched. CDR1 and CDR2 (germline): SQVTM, ANQGSEA. The CDR3 consists of 13 residues. All donors were healthy Caucasians. This clonotype was counted at least ten times. Antigen specificity is unknown. TCRdb reprocessed the 5' RACE reads via MiXCR and lists one record per CDR3 protein. The repertoire includes 1.5 million to 2 million distinct CDR3 sequences, roughly 35% of them detected once, and 0.27% sits in the top ten. V usage is TRBV29-1 and J usage is TRBJ2-7; 7 bases line up with TRBD1. The sequencing sample was made of cord blood. The sequence was obtained from a newborn girl in good health. The chain's CDR3 is CSAGSTGHYEQYF. The CDR3 DNA reads as TGCAGCGCTGGGTCGACAGGGCACTACGAGCAGTACTTC.